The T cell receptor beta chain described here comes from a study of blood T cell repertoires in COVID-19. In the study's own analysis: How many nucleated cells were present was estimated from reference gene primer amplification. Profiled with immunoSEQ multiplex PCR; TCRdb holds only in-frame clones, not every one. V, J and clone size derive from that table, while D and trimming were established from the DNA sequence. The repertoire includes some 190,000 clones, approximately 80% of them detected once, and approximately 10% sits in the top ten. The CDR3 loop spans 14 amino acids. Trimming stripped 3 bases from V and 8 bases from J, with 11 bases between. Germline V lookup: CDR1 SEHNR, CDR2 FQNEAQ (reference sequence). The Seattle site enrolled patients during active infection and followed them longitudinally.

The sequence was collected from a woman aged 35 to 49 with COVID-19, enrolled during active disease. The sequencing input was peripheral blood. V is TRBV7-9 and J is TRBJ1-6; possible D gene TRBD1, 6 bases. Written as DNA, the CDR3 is TGTGCCAGCAGCTTTGGGGACACGGATTCACCCCTCCACTTT. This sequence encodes CASSFGDTDSPLHF.